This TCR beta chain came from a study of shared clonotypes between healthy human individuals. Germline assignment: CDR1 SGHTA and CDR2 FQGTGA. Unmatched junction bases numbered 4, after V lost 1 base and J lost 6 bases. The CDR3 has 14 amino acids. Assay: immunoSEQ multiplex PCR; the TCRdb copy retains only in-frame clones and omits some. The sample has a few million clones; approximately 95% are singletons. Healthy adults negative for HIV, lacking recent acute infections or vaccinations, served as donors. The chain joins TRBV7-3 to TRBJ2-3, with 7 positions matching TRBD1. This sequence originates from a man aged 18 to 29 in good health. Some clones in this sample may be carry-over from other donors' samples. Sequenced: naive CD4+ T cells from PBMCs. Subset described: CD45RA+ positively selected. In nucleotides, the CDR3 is TGTGCCAGCAGCTTAAGTCGGGACAGCGATACGCAGTATTTT. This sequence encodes CASSLSRDSDTQYF.